This passage covers 5 T cell receptor beta chains from one sample sequenced in a study of blood T cell repertoires in COVID-19 (dated by TCRdb to 2018 to 2020). The library was obtained by the immunoSEQ multiplex PCR assay. Here the immuneACCESS table is served through TCRdb, limited to in-frame sequences with V and J called. Missing clones are a known gap in these copies; in checked studies unresolved V genes cover under half, and the rest lacks a known reason. The sample has under 250,000 clones on record, 82% of them singletons. In total, the top ten clones hold 4.7% of the sample. The sequencing sample was made of peripheral blood. Receptor source: an older woman with acute or convalescent COVID-19.

A remark on this clone: This same CDR3 is encoded by further DNA sequences in the sample. The chain recombines TRBV6-5 with TRBJ1-1; a weak D match, TRBD1 (6 bases). Trimming took 6 bases from V and 0 from J, leaving 11 bases between them. The CDR3 has 14 amino acids. CDR1 is MNHEY, CDR2 SVGAGI, per germline. The CDR3: CASSLGQMNTEAFF. DNA for the CDR3: TGTGCCAGCAGCCTAGGACAGATGAACACTGAAGCTTTCTTT.

This chain uses TRBV5-4 with TRBJ1-4, with a weak D call TRBD1 (6 bases). This CDR3 is 15 amino acids long. The ends were cut back, 0 bases at V and 3 bases at J, with 9 bases in the middle. Germline V gives CDR1 SGHNT, CDR2 YYREEE (reference sequence). This chain's CDR3 is CASSLGTDPNEKLFF. The CDR3 DNA sequence: TGTGCCAGCAGCTTGGGGACAGATCCTAATGAAAAACTGTTTTTT.

This clone was detected only a few times. The chain recombines TRBV5-1 with TRBJ1-2, with D uncertain. Germline assignment: CDR1 SGHRS and CDR2 YFSETQ. The length of the CDR3 is 13 residues. Trimming took off 2 bases at V and 5 bases at J, with 10 bases between the two ends. The CDR3 DNA reads TGCGCCAGCAGCTTAGGAGTTGCGTATGGCTACACCTTC. The encoded protein is CASSLGVAYGYTF.

The chain joins TRBV4-2 to TRBJ1-2, with D perhaps matching TRBD1 (5 bases). V gave up 1 base and J gave up 3 bases, with 24 bases separating them. The CDR3 sequence is 19 residues long. Per germline, CDR1 LGHNA and CDR2 YNFKEQ. The CDR3 bases are TGTGCCAGCAGCCAAGTGAGGGGAGGAGTTGATCCCTTAGACTATGGCTACACCTTC. The encoded protein is CASSQVRGGVDPLDYGYTF.

As to this clone: Other nucleotide sequences from this sample produce the same CDR3. The rearrangement joins TRBV5-1 to TRBJ1-1, with a weak D call TRBD1 (5 bases). V shed 4 bases and J shed 0 bases, with 10 bases lying between them. The CDR3 is 14 residues long. Germline V gene sequence: CDR1 SGHRS, CDR2 YFSETQ. CDR3 in DNA: TGCGCCAGCAGCCCATCGACAGTGAACACTGAAGCTTTCTTT. This encodes CASSPSTVNTEAFF.